These T cell receptor beta chains were read from a single sample in a study of monozygotic twins with inflammatory bowel disease. From its re-call of the 5' RACE reads, TCRdb lists each CDR3 protein once, without DNA. Its clone listing holds approximately 100,000 distinct CDR3 sequences. Sequencing was performed on blood. All receptors come from a human donor with ulcerative colitis or Crohn's disease, or a healthy co-twin of an affected twin (not recorded which). Each CDR3 is given with its conserved first and last residue.

V	J	CDR3
TRBV7-3	TRBJ2-7	CASSLGQGTYYEQYF
TRBV7-8	TRBJ2-7	CASSPGTGGSYEQYF
TRBV20-1	TRBJ1-3	CSATGQEANTIYF
TRBV12-3/TRBV12-4	TRBJ1-4	CASSFYGGATNEKLFF
TRBV20-1	TRBJ1-1	CSAARDRPSNTEAFF
TRBV18	TRBJ1-6	CASSPLRDRVTNSPLHF
TRBV3-1	TRBJ2-5	CASSPQRWGGQETQYF
TRBV18	TRBJ2-5	CASSLSSDRVETQYF
TRBV3-1	TRBJ2-1	CASSQEEGWTDEQFF
TRBV7-2	TRBJ1-1	CASSLDSLLMNTEAFF
TRBV4-3	TRBJ2-3	CASSQVWGPDTQYF
TRBV7-2	TRBJ1-6	CASSSALTGSRSPLHF
TRBV12-3/TRBV12-4	TRBJ2-7	CASSPPELLAGGNSYEQYF
TRBV7-2	TRBJ2-1	CASSFGTWQDVSYNEQFF
TRBV12-3/TRBV12-4	TRBJ2-7	CASMVGNEQYF
TRBV12-3/TRBV12-4	TRBJ1-3	CDSTWGFSGNTIYF
TRBV20-1	TRBJ1-2	CSAGANYGYTF
TRBV29-1	TRBJ1-1	CSAARQANTEAFF
TRBV12-3/TRBV12-4	TRBJ2-2	CASSSLTSGRVAGELFF
TRBV20-1	TRBJ2-7	CSAGRTDTYEQYF
TRBV27	TRBJ1-2	CASSDRGLNYGYTF
TRBV19	TRBJ2-2	CASSMRRANGELFF
TRBV25-1	TRBJ1-2	CASSPGTGYGYTF
TRBV7-2	TRBJ1-2	CASSFSGQLIYGYTF
TRBV5-4	TRBJ1-1	CASSLDSTEAFF
TRBV10-3	TRBJ1-5	CATRLSVDQPQHF
TRBV6-1	TRBJ2-1	CASRPLAGGRNEQFF
TRBV5-6	TRBJ2-3	CAISRTDTQYF
TRBV7-9	TRBJ2-1	CASSPRAGQEAEQFF
TRBV29-1	TRBJ1-1	CSVVRQTLNTEAFF
TRBV5-1	TRBJ2-3	CASSWTDTQYF
TRBV29-1	TRBJ1-1	CSVGDRALTEAFF
TRBV24-1	TRBJ2-3	CATSRTSDTQYF
TRBV18	TRBJ2-1	CASSPRTGREQFF
TRBV6-5	TRBJ1-3	CASSYTGSGNTIYF
TRBV2	TRBJ1-1	CASKPVSTEAFF
TRBV20-1	TRBJ2-3	CSASDSGTLGQYF
TRBV6-5	TRBJ1-3	CASKSGNTIYF
TRBV7-8	TRBJ1-3	CASSPTTGNTIYF
TRBV12-3/TRBV12-4	TRBJ2-4	CASSLGVDDIQYF
TRBV5-1	TRBJ2-1	CASSLDSSGRADEQFF
TRBV5-1	TRBJ2-6	CASSLVVGSGANVLTF
TRBV7-9	TRBJ2-2	CASSLGRAGELFF
TRBV29-1	TRBJ2-7	CSVGWPYEQYF
TRBV12-5	TRBJ2-1	CASGAHLRGGEQFF
TRBV30	TRBJ2-3	CAWSALAGSTDTQYF
TRBV30	TRBJ2-7	CAWSRSRNEQYF
TRBV10-3	TRBJ2-7	CAISESDRSSYEQYF
TRBV7-2	TRBJ2-7	CASSAREGRGYEQYF
TRBV27	TRBJ2-7	CASSGTSGSVYEQYF
TRBV7-2	TRBJ2-1	CASSLVGLAVYNEQFF
TRBV3-1	TRBJ2-1	CASSQGQRGVEQFF
TRBV4-1	TRBJ2-1	CASSQGRLAGVYEQFF
TRBV28	TRBJ1-2	CASSRVNYGYTF
TRBV5-1	TRBJ2-3	CASSPGRRTSGGEGTDTQYF